This T cell receptor beta chain was captured by sequencing in a study of T cells in localized non-small cell lung cancer. Broader study findings: Higher T cell density in the blood was associated with longer overall survival, whereas higher adjacent-lung clonality associated with shorter survival. For the top 100 tumor clones, a median roughly 53 also appeared in adjacent lung.

Comments on this clone: Its antigen remains unknown.

Sequencing used immunoSEQ multiplex PCR; TCRdb keeps in-frame clones, though not all of them. The sample contains around 14,000 clones, around 82% of which appear only once. V lost 2 bases and J 9 bases, leaving 14 bases between the germline ends. The CDR3 runs 13 residues. CDR1 GTSNPN and CDR2 SVGIG come from the germline V gene (reference sequence). The TCR was taken from a female donor older than 55 with stage I squamous cell lung carcinoma. The input for sequencing was peripheral blood, taken before any cancer treatment. The chain joins TRBV30 to TRBJ2-1; no reliable D call. CDR3 amino acids: CAWSFRPESEQFF. In nucleotides, the CDR3 is TGTGCCTGGAGTTTCCGGCCTGAAAGTGAGCAGTTCTTC.